The next 2 T cell receptor beta chains were all read from a single sample in a study of T cells after somatic rescue of genetic block. Repertoires were generated with immunoSEQ multiplex PCR, while TCRdb's copy carries only in-frame clones and drops some. Here the sample spans 110,000 or so clones, 85% to 95% being singletons. Sequencing used peripheral blood mononuclear cells (PBMCs). These receptors were taken from a woman aged 18-29 years.

The chain employs TRBV19 and TRBJ2-5; 10 nucleotides agree with TRBD2. Germline V gene lookup returns CDR1 LNHDA and CDR2 SQIVND (reference sequence). The V segment lost 7 bases and the J segment 3 bases; nucleotides outside the gene matches: 8. The CDR3 consists of 15 residues. This CDR3 is CASKSLAGGKETQYF. CDR3 DNA: TGTGCCAGTAAGAGTTTAGCGGGGGGTAAAGAGACCCAGTACTTC.

This chain uses TRBV5-6 with TRBJ1-2; TRBD1 matches 8 bases. V lost 4 bases to trimming and J lost 3 bases; unmatched junction nucleotides: 11. Germline V CDR1 and CDR2: SGHDT, YYEEEE. The CDR3 is made up of 16 amino acids. The CDR3 coding sequence is TGTGCCAGCAGCCGCGTTGACAGGGGTCCGGACTATGGCTACACCTTC. Translated, it gives CASSRVDRGPDYGYTF.